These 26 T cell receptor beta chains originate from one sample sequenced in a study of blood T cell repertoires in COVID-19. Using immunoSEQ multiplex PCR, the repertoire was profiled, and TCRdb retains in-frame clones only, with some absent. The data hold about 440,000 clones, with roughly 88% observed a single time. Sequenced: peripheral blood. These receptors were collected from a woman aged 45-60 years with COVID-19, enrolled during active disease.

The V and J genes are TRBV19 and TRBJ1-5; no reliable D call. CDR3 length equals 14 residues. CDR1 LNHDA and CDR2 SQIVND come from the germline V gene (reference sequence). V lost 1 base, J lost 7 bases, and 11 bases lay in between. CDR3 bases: TGTGCCAGTAGTATAGGAGCTTCTTGGCAGCCCCAGCATTTT. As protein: CASSIGASWQPQHF.

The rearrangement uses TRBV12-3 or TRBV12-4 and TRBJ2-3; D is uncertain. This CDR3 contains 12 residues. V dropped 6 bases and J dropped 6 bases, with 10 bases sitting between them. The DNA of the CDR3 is TGTGCCAGCAGCCCCCGTATCGATACGCAGTATTTT. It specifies CASSPRIDTQYF.

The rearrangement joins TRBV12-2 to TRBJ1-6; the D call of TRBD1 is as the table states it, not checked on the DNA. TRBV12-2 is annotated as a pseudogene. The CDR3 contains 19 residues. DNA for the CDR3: TGTGCAAGTCGCTTAGCACAGGGAGATAAAAGGTACTATAATTCACCCCTCCACTTT. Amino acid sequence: CASRLAQGDKRYYNSPLHF.

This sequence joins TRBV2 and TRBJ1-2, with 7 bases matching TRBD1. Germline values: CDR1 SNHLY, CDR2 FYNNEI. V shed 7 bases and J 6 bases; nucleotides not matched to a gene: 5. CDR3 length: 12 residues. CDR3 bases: TGTGCCAGCACTAATACAGGGGATGGCTACACCTTC. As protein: CASTNTGDGYTF.

The CDR3 DNA sequence: TGTGCCAGCAGTGGATGGACTGCTGGGGCCAACGTCCTGACTTTC. This codes for CASSGWTAGANVLTF. V usage is TRBV7-9 and J usage is TRBJ2-6, with TRBD2 as a possible D gene (5 bases). Germline loops: CDR1 SEHNR, CDR2 FQNEAQ (reference sequence). V was trimmed by 6 bases and J by 2 bases, leaving 11 bases between them. This CDR3 contains 15 residues.

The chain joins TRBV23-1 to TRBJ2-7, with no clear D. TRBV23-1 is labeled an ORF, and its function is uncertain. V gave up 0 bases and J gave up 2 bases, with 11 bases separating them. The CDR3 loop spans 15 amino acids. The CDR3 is CASSQSWRATYEQYF. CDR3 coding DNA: TGCGCCAGCAGTCAATCGTGGAGAGCCACCTACGAGCAGTACTTC.

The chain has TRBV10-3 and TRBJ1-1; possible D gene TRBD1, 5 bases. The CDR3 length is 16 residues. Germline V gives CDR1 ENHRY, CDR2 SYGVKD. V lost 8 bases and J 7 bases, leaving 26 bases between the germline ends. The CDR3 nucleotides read TGTGCCATCCGAGCAGGGTACGGTGTTTTTCCTAGTGAAGCTTTCTTT. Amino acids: CAIRAGYGVFPSEAFF.

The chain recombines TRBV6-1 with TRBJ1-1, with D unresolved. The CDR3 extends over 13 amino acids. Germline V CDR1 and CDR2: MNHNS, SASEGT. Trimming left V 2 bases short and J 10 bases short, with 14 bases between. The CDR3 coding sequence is TGTGCCAGCAGTGAAACAATAGAGGGTTCAGCTTTCTTT. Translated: CASSETIEGSAFF.

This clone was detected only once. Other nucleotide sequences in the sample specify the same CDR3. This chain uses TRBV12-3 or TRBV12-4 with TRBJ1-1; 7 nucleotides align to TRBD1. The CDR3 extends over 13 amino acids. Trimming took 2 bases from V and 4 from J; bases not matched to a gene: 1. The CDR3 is CASSLSGGTEAFF. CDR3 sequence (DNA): TGTGCCAGCAGTTTATCAGGGGGCACTGAAGCTTTCTTT.

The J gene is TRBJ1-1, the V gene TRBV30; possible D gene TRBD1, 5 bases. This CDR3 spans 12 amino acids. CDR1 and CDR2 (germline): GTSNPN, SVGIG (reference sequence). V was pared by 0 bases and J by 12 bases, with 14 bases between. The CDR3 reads CAWSVGSQGTFF. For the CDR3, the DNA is TGTGCCTGGAGTGTTGGGTCCCAGGGAACTTTCTTT.

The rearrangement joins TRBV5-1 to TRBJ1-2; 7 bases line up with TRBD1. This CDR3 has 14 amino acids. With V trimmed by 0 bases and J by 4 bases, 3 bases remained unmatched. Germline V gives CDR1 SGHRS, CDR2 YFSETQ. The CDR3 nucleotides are TGCGCCAGCAGCTTGGGACAGGGACTCTATGGCTACACCTTC. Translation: CASSLGQGLYGYTF.

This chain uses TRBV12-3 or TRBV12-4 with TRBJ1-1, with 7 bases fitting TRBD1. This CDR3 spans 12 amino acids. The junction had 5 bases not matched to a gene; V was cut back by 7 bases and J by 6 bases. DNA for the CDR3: TGTGCCAGCATTCTACAGGGGTCTGAAGCTTTCTTT. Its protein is CASILQGSEAFF.

CDR3 nucleotide sequence: TGTGCCTGGAATCGGGGGGCAGGGACTGAAGCTTTCTTT. It translates to CAWNRGAGTEAFF. This chain connects TRBV30 to TRBJ1-1, with a tentative D call TRBD1 (6 bases). The V end lost 4 bases, the J end lost 5 bases, and 14 bases lay between the germline ends. Germline lookup yields CDR1 GTSNPN and CDR2 SVGIG (reference sequence). The CDR3 has 13 residues.

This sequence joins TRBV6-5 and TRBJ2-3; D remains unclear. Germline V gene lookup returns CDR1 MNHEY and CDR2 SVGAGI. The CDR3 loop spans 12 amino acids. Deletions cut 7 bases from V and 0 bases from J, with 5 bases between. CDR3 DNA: TGTGCCAGCACCTCTAGCACAGATACGCAGTATTTT. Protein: CASTSSTDTQYF.

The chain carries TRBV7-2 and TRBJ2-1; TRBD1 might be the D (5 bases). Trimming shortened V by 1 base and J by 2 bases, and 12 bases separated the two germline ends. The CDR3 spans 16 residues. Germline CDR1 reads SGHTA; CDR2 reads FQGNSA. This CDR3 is CASSLDSPGPYNEQFF. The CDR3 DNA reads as TGTGCCAGCAGCTTAGATTCCCCAGGGCCCTACAATGAGCAGTTCTTC.

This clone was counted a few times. CDR3 protein: CAHGDREPDTQYF. The CDR3 DNA follows: TGTGCCCACGGGGACAGGGAACCAGATACGCAGTATTTT. J is TRBJ2-3 and V is TRBV6-6; TRBD1 agrees at 9 bases. This CDR3 contains 13 residues. V lost 11 bases and J lost 4; bases outside the gene matches: 7. The germline V gene encodes CDR1 MNHNY and CDR2 SVGAGI (reference sequence).

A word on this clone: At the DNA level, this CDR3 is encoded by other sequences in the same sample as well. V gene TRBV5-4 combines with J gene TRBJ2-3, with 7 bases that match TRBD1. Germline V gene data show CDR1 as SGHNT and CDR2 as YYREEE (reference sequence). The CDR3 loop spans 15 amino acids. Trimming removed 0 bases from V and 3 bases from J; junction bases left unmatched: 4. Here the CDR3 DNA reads TGTGCCAGCAGCTTGGGACAGGGTGTAACAGATACGCAGTATTTT. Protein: CASSLGQGVTDTQYF. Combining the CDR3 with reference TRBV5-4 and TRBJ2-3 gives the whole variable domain ETGVTQSPTHLIKTRGQQVTLRCSSQSGHNTVSWYQQALGQGPQFIFQYYREEENGRGNFPPRFSGLQFPNYSSELNVNALELDDSALYLCASSLGQGVTDTQYFGPGTRLTVL.

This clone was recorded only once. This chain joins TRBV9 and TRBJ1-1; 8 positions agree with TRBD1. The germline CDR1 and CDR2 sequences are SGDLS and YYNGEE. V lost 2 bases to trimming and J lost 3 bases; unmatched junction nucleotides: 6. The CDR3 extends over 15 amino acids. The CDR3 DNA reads TGTGCCAGCAGCGTCTCGACAGGGGTTGACACTGAAGCTTTCTTT. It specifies CASSVSTGVDTEAFF.

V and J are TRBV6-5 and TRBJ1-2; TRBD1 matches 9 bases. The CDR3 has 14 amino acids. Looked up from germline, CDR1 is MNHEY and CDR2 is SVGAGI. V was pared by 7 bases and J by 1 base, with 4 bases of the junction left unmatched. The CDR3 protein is CASKTGGGNYGYTF. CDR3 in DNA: TGTGCCAGCAAGACAGGGGGGGGTAACTATGGCTACACCTTC.

CDR3 in amino acids: CASSFTRDTGELFF. The CDR3 DNA reads TGTGCCAGCAGTTTTACGCGGGACACCGGGGAGCTGTTTTTT. This chain uses TRBV2 with TRBJ2-2, with D maybe TRBD2 (5 bases). Trimming took off 5 bases at V and 3 bases at J, with 10 bases between the two ends. Germline V lookup: CDR1 SNHLY, CDR2 FYNNEI. The CDR3 spans 14 residues. The full variable domain, its missing parts supplied by reference TRBV2 and TRBJ2-2, is EPEVTQTPSHQVTQMGQEVILRCVPISNHLYFYWYRQILGQKVEFLVSFYNNEISEKSEIFDDQFSVERPDGSNFTLKIRSTKLEDSAMYFCASSFTRDTGELFFGEGSRLTVL.

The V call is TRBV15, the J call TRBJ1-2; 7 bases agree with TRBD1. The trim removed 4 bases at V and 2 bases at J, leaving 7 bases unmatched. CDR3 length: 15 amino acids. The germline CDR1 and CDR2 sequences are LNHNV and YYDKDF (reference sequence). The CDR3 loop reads CATSTNPQGNYGYTF. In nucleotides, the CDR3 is TGTGCCACCAGCACCAACCCACAGGGGAACTATGGCTACACCTTC.

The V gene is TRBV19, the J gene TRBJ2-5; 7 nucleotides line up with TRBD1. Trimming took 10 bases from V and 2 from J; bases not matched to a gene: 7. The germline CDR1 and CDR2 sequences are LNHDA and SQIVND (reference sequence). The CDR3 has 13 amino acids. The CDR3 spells CATRRDRQETQYF. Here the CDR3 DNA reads TGTGCCACCAGAAGGGACAGACAAGAGACCCAGTACTTC.

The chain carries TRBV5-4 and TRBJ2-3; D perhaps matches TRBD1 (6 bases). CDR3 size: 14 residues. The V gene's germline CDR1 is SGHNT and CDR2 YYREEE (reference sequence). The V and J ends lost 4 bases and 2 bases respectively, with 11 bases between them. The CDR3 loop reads CASSLGQLTDTQYF. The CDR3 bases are TGTGCCAGCAGCCTCGGACAGCTCACAGATACGCAGTATTTT.

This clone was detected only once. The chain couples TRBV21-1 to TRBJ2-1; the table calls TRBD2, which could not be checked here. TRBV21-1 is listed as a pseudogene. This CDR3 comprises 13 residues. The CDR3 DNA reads TGTGCCAGCATCGGGACTTTCTACAATGAGCAGTTCTTC. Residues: CASIGTFYNEQFF.

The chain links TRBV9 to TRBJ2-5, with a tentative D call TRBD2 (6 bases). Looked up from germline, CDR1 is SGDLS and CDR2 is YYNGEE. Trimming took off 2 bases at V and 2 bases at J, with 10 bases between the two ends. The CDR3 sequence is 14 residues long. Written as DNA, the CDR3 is TGTGCCAGCAGCGTCGGGACTGCTCAAGAGACCCAGTACTTC. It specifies CASSVGTAQETQYF.

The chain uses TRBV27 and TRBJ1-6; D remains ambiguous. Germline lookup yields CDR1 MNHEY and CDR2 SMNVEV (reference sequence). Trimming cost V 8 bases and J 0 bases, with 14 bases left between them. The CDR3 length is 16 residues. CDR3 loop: CASSTSGNSYNSPLHF. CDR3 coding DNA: TGTGCCAGCTCTACTTCAGGTAACTCCTATAATTCACCCCTCCACTTT.